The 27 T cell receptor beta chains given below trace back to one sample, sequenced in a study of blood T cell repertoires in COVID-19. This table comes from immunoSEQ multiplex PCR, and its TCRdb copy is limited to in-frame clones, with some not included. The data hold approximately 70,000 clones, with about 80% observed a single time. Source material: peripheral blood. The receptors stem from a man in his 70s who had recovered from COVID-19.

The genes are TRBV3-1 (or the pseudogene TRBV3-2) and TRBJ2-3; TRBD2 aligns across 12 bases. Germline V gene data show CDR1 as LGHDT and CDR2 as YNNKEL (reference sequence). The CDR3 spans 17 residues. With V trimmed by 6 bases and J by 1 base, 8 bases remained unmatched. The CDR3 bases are TGTGCCAGCAGTCGAAGACTAGCGGGAGACCGCACAGATACGCAGTATTTT. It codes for CASSRRLAGDRTDTQYF.

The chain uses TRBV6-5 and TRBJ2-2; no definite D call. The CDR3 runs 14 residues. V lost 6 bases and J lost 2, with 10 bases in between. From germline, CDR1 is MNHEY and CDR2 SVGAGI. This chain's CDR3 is CASSKNTNTGELFF. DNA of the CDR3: TGTGCCAGCAGCAAGAATACAAACACCGGGGAGCTGTTTTTT.

The CDR3 DNA reads TGTGCCAGCAGCTTAACGGGGTATACGAACGAGCAGTACTTC. Residues: CASSLTGYTNEQYF. This chain joins TRBV11-3 and TRBJ2-7; D may be TRBD2 (5 bases). The length of the CDR3 is 14 residues. Germline CDR1 is SGHNT and CDR2 is YENEEA. The ends were cut back, 2 bases at V and 5 bases at J, with 13 bases in the middle.

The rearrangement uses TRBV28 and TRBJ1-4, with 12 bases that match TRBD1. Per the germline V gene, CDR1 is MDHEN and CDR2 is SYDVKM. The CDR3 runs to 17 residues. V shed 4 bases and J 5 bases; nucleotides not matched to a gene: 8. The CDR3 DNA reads TGTGCCAGCAGTTCCGGGACAGGGGGCTCTGCGAATGAAAAACTGTTTTTT. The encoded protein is CASSSGTGGSANEKLFF.

The CDR3 nucleotides read TGTGCCAGCAGCATTGGACAGACGAACACTGAAGCTTTCTTT. The encoded protein is CASSIGQTNTEAFF. V and J are TRBV7-2 and TRBJ1-1; a weak D match, TRBD1 (6 bases). Germline V gene sequence: CDR1 SGHTA, CDR2 FQGNSA. The V gene lost 5 bases and the J gene lost 1 base, with 11 bases spanning the gap. The CDR3 is 14 amino acids.

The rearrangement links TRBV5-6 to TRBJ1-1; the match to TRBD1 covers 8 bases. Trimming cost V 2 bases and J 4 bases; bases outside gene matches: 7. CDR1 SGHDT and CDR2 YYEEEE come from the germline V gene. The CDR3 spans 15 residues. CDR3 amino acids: CASSFRGLVGTEAFF. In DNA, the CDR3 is TGTGCCAGCAGCTTCAGGGGGCTCGTGGGCACTGAAGCTTTCTTT.

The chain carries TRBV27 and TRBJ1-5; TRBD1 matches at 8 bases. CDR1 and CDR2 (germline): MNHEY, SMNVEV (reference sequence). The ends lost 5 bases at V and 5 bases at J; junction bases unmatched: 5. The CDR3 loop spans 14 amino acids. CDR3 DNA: TGTGCCAGCAGTCCCGGACAGGGCCATCAGCCCCAGCATTTT. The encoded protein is CASSPGQGHQPQHF.

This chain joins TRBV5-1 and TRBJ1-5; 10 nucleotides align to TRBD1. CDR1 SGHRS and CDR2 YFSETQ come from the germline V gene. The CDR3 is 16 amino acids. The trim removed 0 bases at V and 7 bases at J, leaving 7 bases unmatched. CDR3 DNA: TGCGCCAGCAGCTTGGGAACCGACAGGGGGCGGCAGCCCCAGCATTTT. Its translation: CASSLGTDRGRQPQHF.

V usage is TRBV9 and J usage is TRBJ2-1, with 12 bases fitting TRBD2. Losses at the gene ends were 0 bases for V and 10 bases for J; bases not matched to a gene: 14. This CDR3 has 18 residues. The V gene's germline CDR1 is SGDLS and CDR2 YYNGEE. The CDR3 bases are TGTGCCAGCAGCGTAGCTCTAGGGCTAGCGGGGGGGCCCGGCGAGCAGTTCTTC. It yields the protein CASSVALGLAGGPGEQFF.

The CDR3 here is CASSLTGDQETQYF. CDR3 coding DNA: TGCGCCAGCAGCCTAACAGGGGACCAAGAGACCCAGTACTTC. The V gene is TRBV5-1, the J gene TRBJ2-5; TRBD1 agrees at 7 bases. CDR1 and CDR2 from the germline V gene are SGHRS and YFSETQ. The V gene end was trimmed by 4 bases and the J gene end by 0 bases; junction bases not matched to a gene: 3. The CDR3 covers 14 residues.

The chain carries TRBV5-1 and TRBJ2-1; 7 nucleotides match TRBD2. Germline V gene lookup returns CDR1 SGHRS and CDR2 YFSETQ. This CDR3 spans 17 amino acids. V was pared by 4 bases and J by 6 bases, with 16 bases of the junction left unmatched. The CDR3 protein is CASSREGSGTPRNEQFF. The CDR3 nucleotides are TGCGCCAGCAGCCGAGAGGGGAGCGGGACCCCCCGCAATGAGCAGTTCTTC.

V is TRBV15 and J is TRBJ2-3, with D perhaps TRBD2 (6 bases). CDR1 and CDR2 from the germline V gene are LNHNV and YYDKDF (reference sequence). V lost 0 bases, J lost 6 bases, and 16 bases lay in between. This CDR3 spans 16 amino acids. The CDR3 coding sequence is TGTGCCACCAGCAGAGATGGCGGGCCTGGAGGGGATACGCAGTATTTT. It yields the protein CATSRDGGPGGDTQYF.

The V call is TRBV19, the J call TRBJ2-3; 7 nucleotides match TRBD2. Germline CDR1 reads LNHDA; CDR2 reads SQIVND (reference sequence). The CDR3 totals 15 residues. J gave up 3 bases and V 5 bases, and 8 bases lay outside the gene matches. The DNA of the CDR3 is TGTGCCAGTAGTCGGACTAGTGGGGGTACAGATACGCAGTATTTT. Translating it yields CASSRTSGGTDTQYF.

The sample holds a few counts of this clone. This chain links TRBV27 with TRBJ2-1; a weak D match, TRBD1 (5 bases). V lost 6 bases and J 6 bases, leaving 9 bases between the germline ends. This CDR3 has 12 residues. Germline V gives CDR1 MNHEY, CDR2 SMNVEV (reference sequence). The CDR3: CASSRQFNEQFF. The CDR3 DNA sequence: TGTGCCAGCAGCAGACAGTTCAATGAGCAGTTCTTC.

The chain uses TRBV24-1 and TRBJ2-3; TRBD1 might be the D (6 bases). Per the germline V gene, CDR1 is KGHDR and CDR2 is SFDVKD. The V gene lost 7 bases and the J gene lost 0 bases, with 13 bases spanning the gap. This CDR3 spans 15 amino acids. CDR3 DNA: TGTGCCACCAGCCCCCGGGACACCAGCACAGATACGCAGTATTTT. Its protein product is CATSPRDTSTDTQYF.

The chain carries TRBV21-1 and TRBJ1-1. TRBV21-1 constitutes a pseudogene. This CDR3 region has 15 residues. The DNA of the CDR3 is TGTGCCAGCAGCAAAGAGGTGGGGGGGGTCACTGAAGCTTTCTTT. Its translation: CASSKEVGGVTEAFF.

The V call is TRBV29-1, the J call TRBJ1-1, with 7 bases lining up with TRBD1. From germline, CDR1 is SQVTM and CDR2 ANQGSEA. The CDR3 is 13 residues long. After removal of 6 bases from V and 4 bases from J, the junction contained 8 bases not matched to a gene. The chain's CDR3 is CSVKRGLGTEAFF. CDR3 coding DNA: TGCAGCGTGAAAAGGGGGCTCGGCACTGAAGCTTTCTTT.

For the CDR3, the DNA is TGTGCCAGCAGCGTTTCTGCCGGGAATGAGCAGTTCTTC. Translation gives CASSVSAGNEQFF. The V gene is TRBV5-4, the J gene TRBJ2-1; unclear D gene. Germline CDR1 reads SGHNT; CDR2 reads YYREEE (reference sequence). V lost 4 bases and J 7 bases, leaving 12 bases between the germline ends. CDR3 length: 13 amino acids.

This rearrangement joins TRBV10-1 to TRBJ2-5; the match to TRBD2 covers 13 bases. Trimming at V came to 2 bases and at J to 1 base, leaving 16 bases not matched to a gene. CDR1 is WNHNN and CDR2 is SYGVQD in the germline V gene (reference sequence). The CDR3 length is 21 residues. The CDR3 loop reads CASSEPTTPGRTSGSQETQYF. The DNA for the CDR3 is TGCGCCAGCAGTGAGCCCACCACTCCCGGGAGGACTAGCGGGAGCCAAGAGACCCAGTACTTC.

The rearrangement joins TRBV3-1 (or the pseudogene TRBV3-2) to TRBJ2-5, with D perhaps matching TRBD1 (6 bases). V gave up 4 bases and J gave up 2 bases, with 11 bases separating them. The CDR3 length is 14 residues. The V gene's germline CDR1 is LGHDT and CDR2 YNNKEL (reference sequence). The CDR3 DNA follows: TGTGCCAGCAGCCTCCGGACAGTTCAAGAGACCCAGTACTTC. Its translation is CASSLRTVQETQYF.

The CDR3 DNA reads as TGCAGCGTTGGACTAGCGGGGTTTGGGGAGCAGTTCTTC. Protein product: CSVGLAGFGEQFF. The rearrangement joins TRBV29-1 to TRBJ2-1; 11 nucleotides line up with TRBD2. Germline V CDR1 and CDR2: SQVTM, ANQGSEA. J gave up 10 bases and V 4 bases, and 6 bases lay outside the gene matches. The CDR3 runs to 13 residues.

The CDR3: CASNSRGGTDTQYF. In DNA form, the CDR3 reads TGTGCCAGCAATTCGCGGGGGGGCACAGATACGCAGTATTTT. The J gene is TRBJ2-3, the V gene TRBV6-5, with TRBD2 matching over 8 bases. Per germline, CDR1 MNHEY and CDR2 SVGAGI. This CDR3 has 14 residues. Losses at the gene ends were 7 bases for V and 1 base for J; bases not matched to a gene: 4.

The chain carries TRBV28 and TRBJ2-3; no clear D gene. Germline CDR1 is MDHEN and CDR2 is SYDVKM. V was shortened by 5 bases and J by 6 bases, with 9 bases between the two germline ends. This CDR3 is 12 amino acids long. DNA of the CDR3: TGTGCCAGCAGTCTACTCCTGGATACGCAGTATTTT. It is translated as CASSLLLDTQYF. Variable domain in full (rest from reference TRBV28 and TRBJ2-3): DVKVTQSSRYLVKRTGEKVFLECVQDMDHENMFWYRQDPGLGLRLIYFSYDVKMKEKGDIPEGYSVSREKKERFSLILESASTNQTSMYLCASSLLLDTQYFGPGTRLTVL.

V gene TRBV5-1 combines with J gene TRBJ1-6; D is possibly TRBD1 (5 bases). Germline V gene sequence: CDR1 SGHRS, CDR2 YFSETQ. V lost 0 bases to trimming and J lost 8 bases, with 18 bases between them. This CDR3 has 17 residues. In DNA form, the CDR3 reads TGCGCCAGCAGCTTGGGACTCCGGGACCGCGGGGATTCACCCCTCCACTTT. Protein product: CASSLGLRDRGDSPLHF. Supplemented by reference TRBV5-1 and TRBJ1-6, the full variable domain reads KAGVTQTPRYLIKTRGQQVTLSCSPISGHRSVSWYQQTPGQGLQFLFEYFSETQRNKGNFPGRFSGRQFSNSRSEMNVSTLELGDSALYLCASSLGLRDRGDSPLHFGNGTRLTVT.

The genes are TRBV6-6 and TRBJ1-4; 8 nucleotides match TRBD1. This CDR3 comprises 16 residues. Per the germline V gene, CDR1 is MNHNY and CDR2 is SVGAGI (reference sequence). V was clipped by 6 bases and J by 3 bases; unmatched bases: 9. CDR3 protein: CASRDRVVLANEKLFF. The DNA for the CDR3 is TGTGCCAGCAGGGACAGGGTAGTTTTGGCTAATGAAAAACTGTTTTTT.

The CDR3 loop is CASSIVGAGQPQHF. The CDR3 nucleotides are TGTGCCAGTAGTATTGTCGGGGCGGGGCAGCCCCAGCATTTT. V gene TRBV19 combines with J gene TRBJ1-5; TRBD1 might be the D (5 bases). The CDR3 sequence is 14 residues long. Trimming pared 3 bases from V and 7 bases from J, leaving 13 bases between. The germline V gene has CDR1 LNHDA and CDR2 SQIVND (reference sequence).

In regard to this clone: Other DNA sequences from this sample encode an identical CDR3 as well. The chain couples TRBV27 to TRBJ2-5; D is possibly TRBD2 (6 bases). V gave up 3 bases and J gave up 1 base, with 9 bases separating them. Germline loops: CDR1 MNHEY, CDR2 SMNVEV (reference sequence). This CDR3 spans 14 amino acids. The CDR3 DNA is TGTGCCAGCAGTTTGGGAGGATCCCAAGAGACCCAGTACTTC. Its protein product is CASSLGGSQETQYF.